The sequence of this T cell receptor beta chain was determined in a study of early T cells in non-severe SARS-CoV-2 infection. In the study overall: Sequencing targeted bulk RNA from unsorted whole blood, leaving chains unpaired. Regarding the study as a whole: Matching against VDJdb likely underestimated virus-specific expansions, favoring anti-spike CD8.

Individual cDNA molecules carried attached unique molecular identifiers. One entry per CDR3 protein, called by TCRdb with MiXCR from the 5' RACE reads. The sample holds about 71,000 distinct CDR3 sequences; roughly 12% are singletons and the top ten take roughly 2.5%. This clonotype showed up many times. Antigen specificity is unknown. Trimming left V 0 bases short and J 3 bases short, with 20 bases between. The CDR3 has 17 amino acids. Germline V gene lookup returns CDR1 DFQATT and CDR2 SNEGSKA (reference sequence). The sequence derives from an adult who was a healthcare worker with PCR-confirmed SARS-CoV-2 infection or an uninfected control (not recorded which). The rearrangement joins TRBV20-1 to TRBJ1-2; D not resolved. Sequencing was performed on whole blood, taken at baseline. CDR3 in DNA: TGCAGTGCTAGAGATTCAAACCACCCTGTACCGGACTATGGCTACACCTTC. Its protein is CSARDSNHPVPDYGYTF.